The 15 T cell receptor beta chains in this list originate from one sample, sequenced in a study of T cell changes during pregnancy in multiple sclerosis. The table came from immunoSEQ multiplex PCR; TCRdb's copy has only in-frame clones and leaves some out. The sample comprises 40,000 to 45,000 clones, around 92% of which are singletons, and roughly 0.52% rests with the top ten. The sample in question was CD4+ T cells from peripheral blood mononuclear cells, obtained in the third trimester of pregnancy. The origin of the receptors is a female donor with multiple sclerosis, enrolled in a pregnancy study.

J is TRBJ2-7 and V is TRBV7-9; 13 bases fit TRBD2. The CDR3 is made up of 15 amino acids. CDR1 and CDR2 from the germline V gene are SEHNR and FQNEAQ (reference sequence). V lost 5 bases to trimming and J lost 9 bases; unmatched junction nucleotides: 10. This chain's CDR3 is CASSQEGLAGVGQYF. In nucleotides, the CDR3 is TGTGCCAGCAGCCAGGAAGGACTAGCGGGAGTTGGGCAGTACTTC.

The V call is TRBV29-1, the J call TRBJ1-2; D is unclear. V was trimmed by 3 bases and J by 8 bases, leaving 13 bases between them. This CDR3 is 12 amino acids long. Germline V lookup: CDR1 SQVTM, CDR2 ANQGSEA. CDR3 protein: CSVDSQYWGYTF. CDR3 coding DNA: TGCAGCGTTGATTCCCAATACTGGGGCTACACCTTC.

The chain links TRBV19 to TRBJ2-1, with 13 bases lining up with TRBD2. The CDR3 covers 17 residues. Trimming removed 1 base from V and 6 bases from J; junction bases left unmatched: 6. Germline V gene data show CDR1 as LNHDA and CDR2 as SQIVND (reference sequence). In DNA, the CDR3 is TGTGCCAGTAGTATAGTAGGGCGACTAGCGGGAGGCAATGAGCAGTTCTTC. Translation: CASSIVGRLAGGNEQFF.

The CDR3 loop reads CASSPPRERVTDTQYF. CDR3 DNA: TGTGCCAGCAGCCCACCCCGCGAGCGGGTCACAGATACGCAGTATTTT. This sequence joins TRBV7-2 and TRBJ2-3, with D perhaps TRBD2 (6 bases). Germline V gene data show CDR1 as SGHTA and CDR2 as FQGNSA. The CDR3 covers 16 residues. The ends were cut back, 5 bases at V and 2 bases at J, with 17 bases in the middle.

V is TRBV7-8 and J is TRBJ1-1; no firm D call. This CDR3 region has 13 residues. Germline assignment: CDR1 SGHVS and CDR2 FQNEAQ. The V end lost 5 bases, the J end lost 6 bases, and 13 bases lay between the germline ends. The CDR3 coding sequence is TGTGCCAGCAGCCCACAGTCTATCGCTGAAGCTTTCTTT. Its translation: CASSPQSIAEAFF.

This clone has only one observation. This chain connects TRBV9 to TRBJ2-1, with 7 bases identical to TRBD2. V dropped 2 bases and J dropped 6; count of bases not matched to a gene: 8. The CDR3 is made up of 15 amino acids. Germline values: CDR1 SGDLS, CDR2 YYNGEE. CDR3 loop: CASSVRAGVTNEQFF. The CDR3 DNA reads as TGTGCCAGCAGCGTTAGGGCGGGAGTTACCAATGAGCAGTTCTTC.

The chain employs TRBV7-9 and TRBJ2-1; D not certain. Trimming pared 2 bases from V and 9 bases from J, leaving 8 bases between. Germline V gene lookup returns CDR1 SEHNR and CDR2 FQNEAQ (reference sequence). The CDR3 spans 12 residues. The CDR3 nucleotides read TGTGCCAGCAGCTTACGGAGCTTTGAGCAGTTCTTC. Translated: CASSLRSFEQFF.

The CDR3 reads CASSKRSGADMNTGELFF. The CDR3 DNA sequence: TGTGCCAGCAGCAAACGCAGTGGAGCGGATATGAACACCGGGGAGCTGTTTTTT. J is TRBJ2-2 and V is TRBV21-1; the listed D gene, TRBD2, was not tested against the DNA. TRBV21-1 is an annotated pseudogene. This CDR3 is built from 18 residues.

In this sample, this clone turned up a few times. This CDR3 is CAWSVLRVGTEAFF. DNA of the CDR3: TGTGCCTGGAGTGTACTCAGGGTTGGCACTGAAGCTTTCTTT. V usage is TRBV30 and J usage is TRBJ1-1, with D maybe TRBD1 (5 bases). V was trimmed by 0 bases and J by 4 bases, leaving 12 bases between them. The CDR3 has 14 amino acids. The germline V gene has CDR1 GTSNPN and CDR2 SVGIG (reference sequence).

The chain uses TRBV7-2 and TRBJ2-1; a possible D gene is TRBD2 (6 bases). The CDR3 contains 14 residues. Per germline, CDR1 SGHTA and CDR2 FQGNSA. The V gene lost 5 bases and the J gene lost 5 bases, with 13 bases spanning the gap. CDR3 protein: CASSLSGTHNEQFF. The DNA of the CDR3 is TGTGCCAGCAGCCTGTCCGGGACTCACAATGAGCAGTTCTTC.

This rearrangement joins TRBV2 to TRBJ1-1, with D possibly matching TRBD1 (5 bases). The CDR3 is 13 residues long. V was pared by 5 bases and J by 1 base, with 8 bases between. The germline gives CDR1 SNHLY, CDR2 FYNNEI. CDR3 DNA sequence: TGTGCCAGCAGTACTGGACAGAACACTGAAGCTTTCTTT. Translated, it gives CASSTGQNTEAFF.

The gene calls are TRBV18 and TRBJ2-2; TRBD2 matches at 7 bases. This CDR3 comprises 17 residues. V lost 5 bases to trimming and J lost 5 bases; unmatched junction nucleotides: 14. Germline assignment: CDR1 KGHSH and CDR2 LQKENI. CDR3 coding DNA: TGTGCCAGCTCATCTTCGACTAGCACCTTGGGAACCGGGGAGCTGTTTTTT. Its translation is CASSSSTSTLGTGELFF.

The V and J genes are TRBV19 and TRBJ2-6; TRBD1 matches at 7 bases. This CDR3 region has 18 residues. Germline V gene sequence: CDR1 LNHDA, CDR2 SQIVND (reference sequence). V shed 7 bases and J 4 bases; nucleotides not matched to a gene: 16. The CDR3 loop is CASTPGRGGVAGANVLTF. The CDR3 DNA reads TGTGCCAGTACCCCCGGCCGAGGGGGCGTAGCCGGGGCCAACGTCCTGACTTTC.

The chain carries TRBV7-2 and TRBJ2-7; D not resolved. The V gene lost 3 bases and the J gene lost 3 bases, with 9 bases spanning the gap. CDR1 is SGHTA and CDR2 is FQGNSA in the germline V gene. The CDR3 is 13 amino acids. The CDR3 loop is CASSFGLYYEQYF. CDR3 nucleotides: TGTGCCAGCAGCTTTGGCCTTTACTACGAGCAGTACTTC.

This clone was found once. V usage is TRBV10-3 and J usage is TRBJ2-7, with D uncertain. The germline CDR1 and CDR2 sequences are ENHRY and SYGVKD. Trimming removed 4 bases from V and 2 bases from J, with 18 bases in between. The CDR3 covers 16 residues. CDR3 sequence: CAISVKLPGGTYEQYF. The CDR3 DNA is TGTGCCATCAGTGTTAAGCTTCCAGGTGGAACCTACGAGCAGTACTTC.